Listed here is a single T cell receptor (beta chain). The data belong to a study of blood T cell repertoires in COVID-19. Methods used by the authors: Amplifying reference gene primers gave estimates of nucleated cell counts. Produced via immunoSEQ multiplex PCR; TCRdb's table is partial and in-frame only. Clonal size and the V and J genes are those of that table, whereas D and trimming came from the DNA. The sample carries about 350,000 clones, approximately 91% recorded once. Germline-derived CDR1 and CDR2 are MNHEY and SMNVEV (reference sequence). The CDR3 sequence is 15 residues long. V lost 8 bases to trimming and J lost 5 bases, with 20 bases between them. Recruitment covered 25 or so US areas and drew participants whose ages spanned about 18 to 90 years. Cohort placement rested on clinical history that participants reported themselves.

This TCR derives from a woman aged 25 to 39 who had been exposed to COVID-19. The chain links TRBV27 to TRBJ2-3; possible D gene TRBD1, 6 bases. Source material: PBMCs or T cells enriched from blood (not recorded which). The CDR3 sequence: CASASKQGWGDTQYF. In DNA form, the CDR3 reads TGTGCCAGCGCTTCCAAACAGGGATGGGGAGATACGCAGTATTTT.